This paragraph covers one T cell receptor (beta chain) sequence. Its antigen remains unidentified. The beta constant-region primer was an equimolar mix of two oligonucleotides covering TRBC1 and TRBC2. Four rounds of PCR amplified the ligated cDNA using nested alpha and beta constant-region primers plus SP2. In TCRdb, the UMI-ligation and nested PCR reads were re-called with MiXCR into one record per CDR3 protein. The table has 150,000 or so distinct CDR3 sequences, 22% seen once; the top ten hold less than 0.13%. The data stem from a study of naive and memory T cell subsets. Notes on the study in general: Naive repertoires, especially CD8, held a few larger clonotypes, possibly memory cells re-expressing CD45RA. Over 85% of naive TCR sequences appeared only once, unlike memory subsets.

V dropped 2 bases and J dropped 0 bases, with 14 bases sitting between them. Per the germline V gene, CDR1 is MNHEY and CDR2 is SVGAGI. CDR3 size: 16 residues. V is TRBV6-5 and J is TRBJ2-7; D is unclear. Specimen: naive CD4+ T cells from blood. This sequence was found in a human donor in good health. This CDR3 reads CASSYIPPGSSYEQYF. CDR3 coding DNA: TGTGCCAGCAGTTACATCCCCCCCGGCAGCTCCTACGAGCAGTACTTC.